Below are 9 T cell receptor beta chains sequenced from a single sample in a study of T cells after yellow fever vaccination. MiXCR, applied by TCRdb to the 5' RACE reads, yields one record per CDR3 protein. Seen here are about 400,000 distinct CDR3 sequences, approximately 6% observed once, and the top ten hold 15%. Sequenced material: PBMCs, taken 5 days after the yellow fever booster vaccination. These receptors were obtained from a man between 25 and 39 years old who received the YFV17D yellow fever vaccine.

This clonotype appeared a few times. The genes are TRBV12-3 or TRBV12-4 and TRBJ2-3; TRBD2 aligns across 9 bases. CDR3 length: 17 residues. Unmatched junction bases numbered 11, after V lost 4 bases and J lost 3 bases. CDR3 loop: CASSSLLSGSVTDTQYF. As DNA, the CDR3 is TGTGCCAGCAGTTCCCTACTTAGCGGGAGTGTGACAGATACGCAGTATTTT.

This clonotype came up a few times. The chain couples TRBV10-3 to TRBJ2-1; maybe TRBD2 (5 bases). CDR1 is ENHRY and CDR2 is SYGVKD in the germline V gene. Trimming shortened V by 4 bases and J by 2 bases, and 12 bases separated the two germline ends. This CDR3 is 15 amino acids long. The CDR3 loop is CAISGDSAAYNEQFF. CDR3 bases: TGTGCCATCAGTGGCGATAGCGCAGCCTACAATGAGCAGTTCTTC.

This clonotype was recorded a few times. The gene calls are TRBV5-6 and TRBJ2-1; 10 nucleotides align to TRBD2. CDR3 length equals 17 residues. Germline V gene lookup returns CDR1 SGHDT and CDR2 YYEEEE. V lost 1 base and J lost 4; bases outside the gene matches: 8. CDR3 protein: CASSLTLQREGYNEQFF. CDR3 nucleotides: TGTGCCAGCAGCTTGACTCTTCAGCGGGAGGGGTACAATGAGCAGTTCTTC.

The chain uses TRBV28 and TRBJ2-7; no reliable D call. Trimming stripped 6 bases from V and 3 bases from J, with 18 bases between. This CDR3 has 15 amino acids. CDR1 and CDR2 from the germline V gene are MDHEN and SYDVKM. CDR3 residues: CASRPHSAFGYEQYF. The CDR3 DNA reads TGTGCCAGCAGGCCCCATTCCGCCTTTGGCTACGAGCAGTACTTC.

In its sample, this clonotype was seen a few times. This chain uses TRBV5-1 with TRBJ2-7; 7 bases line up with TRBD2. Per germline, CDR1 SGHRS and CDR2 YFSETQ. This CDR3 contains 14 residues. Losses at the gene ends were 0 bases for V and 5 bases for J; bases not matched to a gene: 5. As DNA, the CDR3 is TGCGCCAGCAGCTTGGAGGGAGGGGAGAACGAGCAGTACTTC. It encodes CASSLEGGENEQYF.

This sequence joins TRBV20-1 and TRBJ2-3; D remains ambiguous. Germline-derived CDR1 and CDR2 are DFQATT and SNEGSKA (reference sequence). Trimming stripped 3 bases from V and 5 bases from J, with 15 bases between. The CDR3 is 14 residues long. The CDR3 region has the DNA TGCAGTGCTAGGGGCAGACGGCGTCGAGATACGCAGTATTTT. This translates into CSARGRRRRDTQYF.

CDR3 protein: CASSEYGSGNTGELFF. In DNA, the CDR3 is TGTGCCAGCAGTGAATACGGGTCGGGAAACACCGGGGAGCTGTTTTTT. The rearrangement uses TRBV25-1 and TRBJ2-2, with D perhaps matching TRBD2 (5 bases). This CDR3 is 16 amino acids long. Germline V gene lookup returns CDR1 MGHDK and CDR2 SYGVNS. Trimming shortened V by 0 bases and J by 2 bases, and 10 bases separated the two germline ends.

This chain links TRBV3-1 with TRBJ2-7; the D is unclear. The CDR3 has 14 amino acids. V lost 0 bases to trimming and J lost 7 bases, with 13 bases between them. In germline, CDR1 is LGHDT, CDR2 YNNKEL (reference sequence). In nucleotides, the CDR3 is TGTGCCAGCAGCCAAGAGAGAGAGTTCGGGGAGCAGTACTTC. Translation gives CASSQEREFGEQYF.

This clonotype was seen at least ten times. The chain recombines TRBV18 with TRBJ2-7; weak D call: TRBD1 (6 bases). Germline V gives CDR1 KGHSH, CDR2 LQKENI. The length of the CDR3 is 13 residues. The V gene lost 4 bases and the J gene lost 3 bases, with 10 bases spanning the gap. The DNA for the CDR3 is TGTGCCAGCTCACTAAACAGGGACTACGAGCAGTACTTC. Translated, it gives CASSLNRDYEQYF.